A single sample is the source of the 31 T cell receptor beta chains below, sequenced in a study of cytomegalovirus exposure and HLA in healthy donors. A multiplex PCR was run with 60 Vbeta primers and 13 Jbeta primers. The repertoire was sequenced with immunoSEQ multiplex PCR; TCRdb's copy has only in-frame clones and lacks some. Of 150,000 to 200,000 clones listed, 75% were seen once; the top ten hold just under 5%. Sequenced sample: PBMCs. Receptors originate from a male donor in good health and CMV-seronegative.

The rearrangement uses TRBV7-2 and TRBJ1-1; D not certain. Trimming removed 6 bases from V and 2 bases from J, with 7 bases in between. The CDR3 has 12 residues. Germline CDR1 SGHTA, CDR2 FQGNSA. The CDR3 here is CASSYYNTEAFF. For the CDR3, the DNA is TGTGCCAGCAGTTATTATAACACTGAAGCTTTCTTT.

The chain recombines TRBV2 with TRBJ1-2, with 11 bases fitting TRBD1. CDR1 and CDR2 from the germline V gene are SNHLY and FYNNEI. CDR3 length: 15 residues. J lost 0 bases, V lost 8 bases, and 5 bases had no gene match. CDR3 nucleotides: TGTGCCAGCGAGGACAGGGGGCGAGCTAACTATGGCTACACCTTC. This sequence encodes CASEDRGRANYGYTF.

For this clone: The conserved final phenylalanine or tryptophan is absent from the CDR3, which likely points to a read error. The V gene is TRBV25-1, the J gene TRBJ2-7, with 9 bases identical to TRBD1. The CDR3 contains 14 residues. J lost 6 bases, V lost 6 bases, and 9 bases had no gene match. Germline assignment: CDR1 MGHDK and CDR2 SYGVNS. CDR3 bases: TGTGCCAGCAGACAAGGGGACAGGGTCTCCGAGCAGTACCTC. Residues: CASRQGDRVSEQYL.

The chain links TRBV6-5 to TRBJ1-5, with a tentative D call TRBD1 (6 bases). Trimming took 6 bases from V and 1 from J, leaving 10 bases between them. Germline loops: CDR1 MNHEY, CDR2 SVGAGI. This CDR3 contains 14 residues. The CDR3: CASRTGLSNQPQHF. The DNA for the CDR3 is TGTGCCAGCAGAACAGGGTTAAGCAATCAGCCCCAGCATTTT.

The V and J genes are TRBV27 and TRBJ1-1; no definite D call. CDR3 length: 16 amino acids. Trimming removed 7 bases at V and 4 bases at J, with 22 bases between. CDR1 MNHEY and CDR2 SMNVEV come from the germline V gene (reference sequence). This chain's CDR3 is CASNSILRLAGTEAFF. The CDR3 nucleotides read TGTGCCAGCAACTCCATCCTCAGGTTGGCGGGCACTGAAGCTTTCTTT.

The chain carries TRBV6-1 and TRBJ2-7, with D tentatively TRBD1 (6 bases). This CDR3 has 14 amino acids. Per germline, CDR1 MNHNS and CDR2 SASEGT. V lost 6 bases and J lost 3, with 15 bases in between. The CDR3 region has the DNA TGTGCCAGCAGCTCTAGGCCAGGGGACTACGAGCAGTACTTC. This encodes CASSSRPGDYEQYF.

The chain employs TRBV6-5 and TRBJ2-7, with TRBD1 identical over 12 bases. Trimming cost V 6 bases and J 6 bases; bases outside gene matches: 6. The CDR3 consists of 14 residues. Germline V gene sequence: CDR1 MNHEY, CDR2 SVGAGI. CDR3 region: CASSSGTGGGEQYF. CDR3 in DNA: TGTGCCAGCAGCTCCGGGACAGGGGGCGGCGAGCAGTACTTC.

The V call is TRBV11-2, the J call TRBJ2-7; TRBD2 agrees at 8 bases. J gave up 5 bases and V 4 bases, and 7 bases lay outside the gene matches. This CDR3 spans 14 amino acids. The germline gives CDR1 SGHAT, CDR2 FQNNGV. The CDR3 is CASSSSSGFNEQYF. CDR3 nucleotide sequence: TGTGCCAGCAGCTCCTCTAGCGGGTTTAACGAGCAGTACTTC.

The chain is built from TRBV6-5 and TRBJ1-1; 10 bases align to TRBD1. This CDR3 is built from 14 residues. V trimming: 5 bases; J trimming: 5 bases; junction bases outside the gene matches: 5. The V gene's germline CDR1 is MNHEY and CDR2 SVGAGI. The CDR3 DNA is TGTGCCAGCAGTCTACCGGGACAGGGGACTGAAGCTTTCTTT. This sequence encodes CASSLPGQGTEAFF.

This chain connects TRBV7-3 to TRBJ1-2; D remains unclear. This CDR3 comprises 14 residues. Trimming left V 1 base short and J 7 bases short, with 13 bases between. Per germline, CDR1 SGHTA and CDR2 FQGTGA. CDR3 in amino acids: CASSLNGNGIGYTF. In DNA, the CDR3 is TGTGCCAGCAGCTTAAACGGGAACGGTATTGGCTACACCTTC.

This clone was seen a few times. The V gene is TRBV11-2, the J gene TRBJ2-7; 7 nucleotides line up with TRBD1. Germline V CDR1 and CDR2: SGHAT, FQNNGV. Trimming took 7 bases from V and 6 from J; bases not matched to a gene: 12. The CDR3 spans 14 residues. The CDR3 DNA reads as TGTGCCAGCACCTTTAGACAGGGAAGAGGCGAGCAGTACTTC. Encoded protein: CASTFRQGRGEQYF.

The chain recombines TRBV5-1 with TRBJ2-7; weak D call: TRBD2 (6 bases). The ends were cut back, 0 bases at V and 3 bases at J, with 10 bases in the middle. The CDR3 has 14 residues. The germline gives CDR1 SGHRS, CDR2 YFSETQ. The CDR3 DNA sequence: TGCGCCAGCAGCTTGGCCGTGGGACTCTACGAGCAGTACTTC. Translating gives CASSLAVGLYEQYF. The full variable domain, with the rest looked up from reference TRBV5-1 and TRBJ2-7, is KAGVTQTPRYLIKTRGQQVTLSCSPISGHRSVSWYQQTPGQGLQFLFEYFSETQRNKGNFPGRFSGRQFSNSRSEMNVSTLELGDSALYLCASSLAVGLYEQYFGPGTRLTVT.

This clone was detected many times. The junction differs from germline at one of its ends, possibly a read error. The chain combines TRBV6-1 with TRBJ2-1, with 13 bases fitting TRBD2. The CDR3 loop spans 14 amino acids. CDR1 is MNHNS and CDR2 is SASEGT in the germline V gene. Here the CDR3 reads CASSDGLAGAPMIF. The CDR3 coding sequence is TGTGCCAGCAGTGATGGACTAGCGGGAGCCCCCATGATCTTC.

This clone was detected ten times or more. The chain links TRBV7-2 to TRBJ2-7; D possibly corresponds to TRBD2 (6 bases). Trimming took off 5 bases at V and 3 bases at J, with 17 bases between the two ends. The germline gives CDR1 SGHTA, CDR2 FQGNSA. The CDR3 sequence is 15 residues long. CDR3 bases: TGTGCCAGCAGCCTGGGCGGGACGCAGGTCTACGAGCAGTACTTC. Its protein product is CASSLGGTQVYEQYF.

This clone was found once. The genes are TRBV6-5 and TRBJ2-1, with D hard to call. This CDR3 is built from 13 residues. Trimming took off 0 bases at V and 6 bases at J, with 6 bases between the two ends. CDR1 and CDR2 (germline): MNHEY, SVGAGI. CDR3: CASSYSYSNEQFF. CDR3 nucleotides: TGTGCCAGCAGTTACTCATACAGCAATGAGCAGTTCTTC.

There are a few counts of this clone. The genes are TRBV28 and TRBJ2-1; 7 positions match TRBD2. The CDR3 has 16 amino acids. Trimming removed 6 bases from V and 4 bases from J; junction bases left unmatched: 12. Germline CDR1 reads MDHEN; CDR2 reads SYDVKM. The CDR3 protein is CASSIPGAGSYNEQFF. CDR3 bases: TGTGCCAGCAGCATCCCGGGAGCGGGATCTTACAATGAGCAGTTCTTC.

This clone was observed a few times. The chain couples TRBV6-5 to TRBJ2-5, with a weak D call TRBD2 (5 bases). This CDR3 contains 15 residues. The V end was cut by 5 bases, the J end by 4 bases, with 17 bases between. Germline CDR1 and CDR2: MNHEY and SVGAGI. CDR3 amino acids: CASSRAAGPGETQYF. In nucleotides, the CDR3 is TGTGCCAGCAGTAGAGCGGCGGGCCCAGGAGAGACCCAGTACTTC.

This clone has a single count. This chain links TRBV30 with TRBJ1-1; 8 bases agree with TRBD1. From germline, CDR1 is GTSNPN and CDR2 SVGIG (reference sequence). Trimming cost V 3 bases and J 8 bases; bases outside gene matches: 8. The CDR3 has 13 residues. The CDR3 DNA is TGTGCCTGGAGAAGACAGGGGTCCTTCGAAGCTTTCTTT. Encoded protein: CAWRRQGSFEAFF.

This chain uses TRBV27 with TRBJ1-6, with D perhaps matching TRBD1 (6 bases). The CDR3 consists of 14 residues. Per the germline V gene, CDR1 is MNHEY and CDR2 is SMNVEV (reference sequence). Trimming shortened V by 3 bases and J by 6 bases, and 9 bases separated the two germline ends. This CDR3 reads CASSFRTANSPLHF. Written as DNA, the CDR3 is TGTGCCAGCAGTTTCCGGACAGCTAATTCACCCCTCCACTTT.

The chain uses TRBV6-1 and TRBJ1-1; D is uncertain. This CDR3 has 13 residues. V was pared by 5 bases and J by 1 base, with 8 bases between. Germline V gives CDR1 MNHNS, CDR2 SASEGT. Here the CDR3 reads CASSSTRNTEAFF. The CDR3 DNA reads TGTGCCAGCAGTTCCACAAGGAACACTGAAGCTTTCTTT.

This chain connects TRBV28 to TRBJ2-7; 7 positions agree with TRBD2. V shed 7 bases, J shed 2 bases, and the junction held 8 bases outside the gene matches. This CDR3 is built from 14 residues. Looked up from germline, CDR1 is MDHEN and CDR2 is SYDVKM. The CDR3 region has the DNA TGTGCCAGCAACAAAATCGGGAGGACCTACGAGCAGTACTTC. It encodes CASNKIGRTYEQYF.

This chain links TRBV27 with TRBJ2-1, with a tentative D call TRBD2 (5 bases). This CDR3 is 12 amino acids long. The ends were cut back, 4 bases at V and 9 bases at J, with 10 bases in the middle. Germline loops: CDR1 MNHEY, CDR2 SMNVEV (reference sequence). CDR3 protein: CASSWRGSEQFF. Here the CDR3 DNA reads TGTGCCAGCAGTTGGCGTGGGAGTGAGCAGTTCTTC.

This sequence joins TRBV2 and TRBJ2-7; D unclear. Germline V gene lookup returns CDR1 SNHLY and CDR2 FYNNEI. V lost 6 bases and J lost 1, with 4 bases in between. The CDR3 runs 11 residues. The CDR3 bases are TGTGCCAGCAGCAGGTCCTACGAGCAGTACTTC. Translated, it gives CASSRSYEQYF.

The rearrangement uses TRBV15 and TRBJ2-5, with a tentative D call TRBD1 (6 bases). In germline, CDR1 is LNHNV, CDR2 YYDKDF (reference sequence). V lost 4 bases and J 5 bases, leaving 11 bases between the germline ends. The CDR3 totals 13 residues. CDR3 coding DNA: TGTGCCACCAGCAACAGGGTCCAGGAGACCCAGTACTTC. Translation: CATSNRVQETQYF.

The V gene is TRBV6-1, the J gene TRBJ1-2, with unresolved D. Between the trimmed V and J ends, which lost 1 base and 4 bases, there was a span of 13 bases. CDR3 length: 15 residues. CDR1 and CDR2 from the germline V gene are MNHNS and SASEGT. The CDR3 DNA sequence: TGTGCCAGCAGTGAAGGTAGGGCTGGGAGCTATGGCTACACCTTC. It translates to CASSEGRAGSYGYTF.

V usage is TRBV11-2 and J usage is TRBJ2-6; D ambiguous. Trimming stripped 0 bases from V and 0 bases from J, with 9 bases between. The CDR3 contains 17 residues. In germline, CDR1 is SGHAT, CDR2 FQNNGV. The CDR3 region is CASSLEGRFSGANVLTF. The CDR3 region has the DNA TGTGCCAGCAGCTTAGAGGGCAGGTTCTCTGGGGCCAACGTCCTGACTTTC.

This chain joins TRBV7-3 and TRBJ2-1, with TRBD1 identical over 12 bases. V trimming: 4 bases; J trimming: 8 bases; junction bases outside the gene matches: 6. CDR3 length: 15 residues. Germline V gene lookup returns CDR1 SGHTA and CDR2 FQGTGA. CDR3 sequence reads: CASSWGTGGRDEQFF. Here the CDR3 DNA reads TGTGCCAGCAGCTGGGGGACAGGGGGCCGAGATGAGCAGTTCTTC.

This chain connects TRBV9 to TRBJ1-2; TRBD1 agrees at 10 bases. V dropped 0 bases and J dropped 4; count of bases not matched to a gene: 6. This CDR3 has 16 amino acids. Germline assignment: CDR1 SGDLS and CDR2 YYNGEE. The CDR3 region is CASSVAVRQGAYGYTF. For the CDR3, the DNA is TGTGCCAGCAGCGTAGCAGTTCGACAGGGGGCCTATGGCTACACCTTC.

J is TRBJ2-1 and V is TRBV28; 7 bases line up with TRBD2. After removal of 4 bases from V and 8 bases from J, the junction contained 8 bases not matched to a gene. CDR1 is MDHEN, CDR2 SYDVKM, per germline. The length of the CDR3 is 14 residues. The CDR3, as DNA: TGTGCCAGCAGTTCTCGCGGGAGAGGGGATGAGCAGTTCTTC. Translating gives CASSSRGRGDEQFF. Combining the CDR3 with reference TRBV28 and TRBJ2-1 gives the whole variable domain DVKVTQSSRYLVKRTGEKVFLECVQDMDHENMFWYRQDPGLGLRLIYFSYDVKMKEKGDIPEGYSVSREKKERFSLILESASTNQTSMYLCASSSRGRGDEQFFGPGTRLTVL.

The chain couples TRBV7-9 to TRBJ2-7, with 11 bases matching TRBD2. Germline-derived CDR1 and CDR2 are SEHNR and FQNEAQ (reference sequence). The CDR3 totals 15 residues. Losses at the gene ends were 6 bases for V and 1 base for J; bases not matched to a gene: 5. Written as DNA, the CDR3 is TGTGCCAGCAGGGGCGGGACTAGCGGATCCTACGAGCAGTACTTC. It is translated as CASRGGTSGSYEQYF.

The chain carries TRBV6-5 and TRBJ2-5, with a tentative D call TRBD1 (6 bases). CDR3 size: 11 residues. V lost 7 bases, J lost 5 bases, and 8 bases lay in between. CDR1 and CDR2 (germline): MNHEY, SVGAGI. In nucleotides, the CDR3 is TGTGCCAGCACCCAGGGGGAGACCCAGTACTTC. Its protein product is CASTQGETQYF.